This T cell receptor beta chain comes out of a study of post-analysis software for immune sequencing data. The study's findings and limits: The normalized Chao1 diversity of multiple sclerosis patients was significantly lower than that of controls. There were five TRBV segments more frequent in patients than controls, and TRBV5-6, TRBV5-1 and TRBV20-1 were among them.

About this clonotype: Its specificity is not known. A much larger clonotype is one base distant, so this may be a read error.

Unique molecular identifiers were built into the TCR beta cDNA libraries. Out of about 0.9 to 11 million T cells, some 480,000 cDNA molecules were generated. MiXCR, applied by TCRdb to the PCR reads, yields one record per CDR3 protein. This sample carries hundreds of thousands of distinct CDR3 sequences, 44% of them seen once, and the ten largest clones take around 1.7%. CDR1 is SEHNR and CDR2 is FQNEAQ in the germline V gene (reference sequence). This CDR3 spans 15 amino acids. V dropped 5 bases and J dropped 5; count of bases not matched to a gene: 10. This TCR was sampled from a girl aged 5 to 17 with multiple sclerosis. This chain links TRBV7-9 with TRBJ2-3, with 7 bases matching TRBD2. Sequencing input: blood. The DNA for the CDR3 is TGTGCCAGCAGCGAACGGGAGGCTCCCATAGATACGCAGTATTTT. Its protein product is CASSEREAPIDTQYF. Full variable domain (rest looked up from reference TRBV7-9 and TRBJ2-3): DTGVSQNPRHKITKRGQNVTFRCDPISEHNRLYWYRQTLGQGPEFLTYFQNEAQLEKSRLLSDRFSAERPKGSFSTLEIQRTEQGDSAMYLCASSEREAPIDTQYFGPGTRLTVL.